Listed here are 30 T cell receptor beta chains from one sample, sequenced in a study of OX40 agonist ivuxolimab in advanced cancers. The table came from immunoSEQ multiplex PCR; TCRdb's copy has only in-frame clones and leaves some out. The sample holds tens of thousands of clones, around 86% seen once. Sequencing used CD4+ or CD8+ T cells sorted from blood, obtained in a trial of the OX40 agonist ivuxolimab. The source is an adult with an advanced solid tumor such as melanoma, head and neck, liver or kidney cancer.

This clone appeared a single time. The genes are TRBV18 and TRBJ2-6; 9 nucleotides agree with TRBD1. The CDR3 consists of 18 residues. Unmatched junction bases numbered 9, after V lost 4 bases and J lost 2 bases. CDR1 and CDR2 from the germline V gene are KGHSH and LQKENI. CDR3 loop: CASSRKGQGKTGANVLTF. The CDR3 coding sequence is TGTGCCAGCTCACGAAAGGGACAGGGCAAGACTGGGGCCAACGTCCTGACTTTC.

This clone occurred once. J is TRBJ1-1 and V is TRBV7-9, with unresolved D. Germline CDR1 is SEHNR and CDR2 is FQNEAQ (reference sequence). This CDR3 comprises 11 residues. V lost 7 bases and J lost 7, with 10 bases in between. The CDR3 reads CASTAGLEAFF. The CDR3 DNA follows: TGTGCCAGCACTGCCGGGCTTGAAGCTTTCTTT.

This chain joins TRBV7-3 and TRBJ1-1; no reliable D call. V was trimmed by 5 bases and J by 2 bases, leaving 15 bases between them. CDR3 size: 15 residues. Germline V lookup: CDR1 SGHTA, CDR2 FQGTGA. The CDR3 bases are TGTGCCAGCAGCCTCCGGACGATAGGAAACACTGAAGCTTTCTTT. Its protein product is CASSLRTIGNTEAFF.

This chain connects TRBV5-1 to TRBJ2-3; TRBD2 matches at 10 bases. CDR1 is SGHRS, CDR2 YFSETQ, per germline. The V segment lost 3 bases and the J segment 6 bases; nucleotides outside the gene matches: 19. The CDR3 length is 19 residues. The CDR3 loop is CASSSPERKRGGDTDTQYF. CDR3 nucleotide sequence: TGCGCCAGCAGCTCCCCGGAGAGAAAGCGGGGGGGCGATACTGATACGCAGTATTTT.

The CDR3 sequence is CAFGGMGARQNIQYF. CDR3 bases: TGTGCCTTTGGGGGGATGGGGGCGAGGCAAAACATTCAGTACTTC. The chain has TRBV5-8 and TRBJ2-4; either TRBD1 or TRBD2 may supply D (6 bases each). CDR1 SGHTS and CDR2 YDEGEE come from the germline V gene. This CDR3 is 15 amino acids long. V was shortened by 10 bases and J by 5 bases, with 22 bases between the two germline ends.

This rearrangement joins TRBV7-2 to TRBJ1-6; D unresolved. CDR1 SGHTA and CDR2 FQGNSA come from the germline V gene. V lost 5 bases and J 4 bases, leaving 12 bases between the germline ends. The CDR3 spans 15 residues. The CDR3 reads CASSPRGSYNSPLHF. DNA of the CDR3: TGTGCCAGCAGCCCCCGGGGTTCTTATAATTCACCCCTCCACTTT.

This clone is judged medium-sized (0.01 to 0.1%). Other DNA sequences within the sample encode an identical CDR3. The chain combines TRBV7-2 with TRBJ1-1; maybe TRBD1 (6 bases). Trimming left V 4 bases short and J 1 base short, with 10 bases between. Germline loops: CDR1 SGHTA, CDR2 FQGNSA. CDR3 length equals 14 residues. This CDR3 reads CASSSDRWNTEAFF. The CDR3, as DNA: TGTGCCAGCAGCTCAGACAGGTGGAACACTGAAGCTTTCTTT.

This chain uses TRBV6-6 with TRBJ1-1; D unclear. The V and J ends lost 0 bases and 10 bases respectively, with 9 bases between them. Germline lookup yields CDR1 MNHNY and CDR2 SVGAGI (reference sequence). The CDR3 totals 12 residues. This CDR3 reads CASSYSVGGAFF. The CDR3, as DNA: TGTGCCAGCAGTTACTCGGTAGGTGGAGCTTTCTTT.

The chain uses TRBV28 and TRBJ1-5; TRBD1 might be the D (5 bases). The CDR3 extends over 13 amino acids. Germline CDR1 MDHEN, CDR2 SYDVKM. The ends were cut back, 6 bases at V and 0 bases at J, with 6 bases in the middle. The CDR3 sequence: CASRQDSNQPQHF. As DNA, the CDR3 is TGTGCCAGCAGACAGGATAGCAATCAGCCCCAGCATTTT.

V and J are TRBV5-4 and TRBJ1-1; D remains ambiguous. CDR3 size: 13 residues. From germline, CDR1 is SGHNT and CDR2 YYREEE (reference sequence). Trimming stripped 1 base from V and 0 bases from J, with 4 bases between. The CDR3 DNA is TGTGCCAGCAGCTTGCAGCTGAACACTGAAGCTTTCTTT. Translating gives CASSLQLNTEAFF.

The chain uses TRBV5-4 and TRBJ1-1; D remains ambiguous. The CDR3 runs 15 residues. Germline V gives CDR1 SGHNT, CDR2 YYREEE (reference sequence). Trimming removed 2 bases from V and 1 base from J, with 12 bases in between. The CDR3, as DNA: TGTGCCAGCAGCTTCGTAGGACGGGCGAACACTGAAGCTTTCTTT. It translates to CASSFVGRANTEAFF.

CDR3 amino acids: CASSQGSGTGKEKLFF. DNA for the CDR3: TGCGCCAGCAGCCAGGGTTCCGGGACAGGGAAAGAAAAACTGTTTTTT. V usage is TRBV4-1 and J usage is TRBJ1-4; 9 positions agree with TRBD1. The CDR3 length is 16 residues. Losses at the gene ends were 3 bases for V and 8 bases for J; bases not matched to a gene: 10. In germline, CDR1 is MGHRA, CDR2 YSYEKL.

The chain couples TRBV6-6 to TRBJ1-1; 7 positions match TRBD1. This CDR3 has 15 amino acids. Germline assignment: CDR1 MNHNY and CDR2 SVGAGI (reference sequence). The V and J ends lost 4 bases and 1 base, in that order; junction bases with no gene match: 6. Here the CDR3 reads CASSSRGGRNTEAFF. The DNA of the CDR3 is TGTGCCAGCAGTTCCAGGGGGGGTCGGAACACTGAAGCTTTCTTT.

V gene TRBV15 combines with J gene TRBJ1-1, with D perhaps TRBD1 (5 bases). Trimming removed 6 bases at V and 1 base at J, with 12 bases between. CDR1 is LNHNV, CDR2 YYDKDF, per germline (reference sequence). CDR3 length: 14 amino acids. The DNA of the CDR3 is TGTGCCACCAGGCGGGGCAACCCGAACACTGAAGCTTTCTTT. Amino acids: CATRRGNPNTEAFF.

The chain combines TRBV4-3 with TRBJ1-2; 7 bases fit TRBD1. Unmatched junction bases numbered 9, after V lost 0 bases and J lost 8 bases. The CDR3 totals 15 residues. Germline V lookup: CDR1 LGHNA, CDR2 YSLEER. The CDR3 loop is CASSQDGDSQKGYTF. For the CDR3, the DNA is TGCGCCAGCAGCCAAGATGGGGACAGTCAAAAGGGCTACACCTTC.

The table lists this clone with a count of one. The rearrangement links TRBV28 to TRBJ1-2; TRBD1 is a possible D gene (6 bases). This CDR3 has 12 amino acids. V lost 3 bases and J lost 14, with 16 bases in between. Germline CDR1 MDHEN, CDR2 SYDVKM. CDR3 sequence (DNA): TGTGCCAGCAGTTTCGGATCAGGGGTTAGGACCTTC. Amino acids: CASSFGSGVRTF.

The rearrangement uses TRBV2 and TRBJ1-2, with 9 bases that match TRBD1. V shed 8 bases, J shed 4 bases, and the junction held 8 bases outside the gene matches. CDR1 SNHLY and CDR2 FYNNEI come from the germline V gene. The CDR3 is 14 amino acids. The CDR3 DNA sequence: TGTGCCAGCTTGTTGGACAGGGGAAGCTATGGCTACACCTTC. Protein sequence: CASLLDRGSYGYTF.

The CDR3 here is CASSRHSGLQPSGANVLTF. The CDR3 region has the DNA TGTGCCAGCAGCAGACACTCGGGACTCCAACCCTCTGGGGCCAACGTCCTGACTTTC. This chain uses TRBV21-1 with TRBJ2-6; the D call TRBD2 from the table was never checked on the DNA. TRBV21-1 is a known pseudogene. This CDR3 comprises 19 residues.

The genes are TRBV7-2 and TRBJ2-3, with D possibly called TRBD1 or TRBD2 (6 bases each). This CDR3 region has 15 residues. The V gene's germline CDR1 is SGHTA and CDR2 FQGNSA. V lost 5 bases, J lost 2 bases, and 14 bases lay in between. The CDR3: CASSLRGRTTDTQYF. The CDR3 DNA reads as TGTGCCAGCAGCCTACGGGGGCGGACCACAGATACGCAGTATTTT.

J is TRBJ2-7 and V is TRBV6-5; no definite D call. Germline CDR1 MNHEY, CDR2 SVGAGI. The germline V and J ends were trimmed by 8 bases and 0 bases, with 11 bases remaining between them. This CDR3 is 13 amino acids long. The CDR3, as DNA: TGTGCCAGCCTTTCGGCGAGCTCCTACGAGCAGTACTTC. It specifies CASLSASSYEQYF.

The chain employs TRBV7-2 and TRBJ1-5, with a possible D match to TRBD1 (6 bases). There are 17 residues in the CDR3. Trimming left V 3 bases short and J 3 bases short, with 18 bases between. Germline V gene sequence: CDR1 SGHTA, CDR2 FQGNSA. This CDR3 is CASSLGAWGSANQPQHF. CDR3 in DNA: TGTGCCAGCAGCTTGGGGGCGTGGGGCAGCGCCAATCAGCCCCAGCATTTT.

The rearrangement uses TRBV27 and TRBJ2-7; D is ambiguous. CDR1 is MNHEY and CDR2 is SMNVEV in the germline V gene (reference sequence). The CDR3 has 14 residues. Trimming shortened V by 2 bases and J by 1 base, and 9 bases separated the two germline ends. As DNA, the CDR3 is TGTGCCAGCAGTTTAGATGGCAGATCCTACGAGCAGTACTTC. Translation gives CASSLDGRSYEQYF.

As regards this clone: The junction and the germline gene differ at one end; a read error may be behind it. This chain uses TRBV6-5 with TRBJ1-6; tentative D call: TRBD1 (5 bases). CDR1 is MNHEY and CDR2 is SVGAGI in the germline V gene. The CDR3 sequence is 15 residues long. The CDR3 here is CASRYLGRNNSPLHF. CDR3 DNA: TGTGCCAGCAGGTACTTGGGACGGAATAATTCACCCCTCCACTTT.

The V call is TRBV6-1, the J call TRBJ1-5; D is unresolved. Per germline, CDR1 MNHNS and CDR2 SASEGT. The CDR3 runs 13 residues. V was cut by 3 bases and J by 3 bases, with 6 bases left in between. CDR3 residues: CASSDRDNQPQHF. The CDR3 DNA reads TGTGCCAGCAGTGATCGAGACAATCAGCCCCAGCATTTT.

Comments on this clone: Other DNA variants within this sample encode the same CDR3. V is TRBV18 and J is TRBJ1-2; 7 bases are shared with TRBD1. This CDR3 region has 13 residues. Looked up from germline, CDR1 is KGHSH and CDR2 is LQKENI. The junction had 3 bases not matched to a gene; V was cut back by 2 bases and J by 6 bases. CDR3 loop: CASSPSGQDGYTF. For the CDR3, the DNA is TGTGCCAGCTCACCATCCGGACAGGATGGCTACACCTTC. The entire variable domain, with the rest obtained from reference TRBV18 and TRBJ1-2, is as follows: NAGVMQNPRHLVRRRGQEARLRCSPMKGHSHVYWYRQLPEEGLKFMVYLQKENIIDESGMPKERFSAEFPKEGPSILRIQQVVRGDSAAYFCASSPSGQDGYTFGSGTRLTVV.

The V gene is TRBV5-1, the J gene TRBJ2-1; TRBD1 matches at 11 bases. J was trimmed by 6 bases and V by 0 bases; bases with no gene match: 5. Per germline, CDR1 SGHRS and CDR2 YFSETQ. The CDR3 runs 16 residues. The CDR3 DNA sequence: TGCGCCAGCAGCTTGGCCGGGGGACAGGGGGGCAATGAGCAGTTCTTC. Its protein product is CASSLAGGQGGNEQFF.

V and J are TRBV5-4 and TRBJ2-2, with D perhaps TRBD1 (7 bases). Trimming shortened V by 4 bases and J by 5 bases, and 21 bases separated the two germline ends. Germline CDR1 and CDR2: SGHNT and YYREEE (reference sequence). CDR3 size: 17 residues. The CDR3 here is CASSPPYLPGGTGELFF. The CDR3 DNA sequence: TGTGCCAGCAGCCCACCCTACCTTCCAGGGGGGACCGGGGAGCTGTTTTTT.

This clone was found once. The CDR3 nucleotides are TGTGCCAGCAGCGTAAGCCCCGTCCTGGATCAGCCCCAGCATTTT. Its protein is CASSVSPVLDQPQHF. The V gene is TRBV9, the J gene TRBJ1-5; D uncertain. CDR1 SGDLS and CDR2 YYNGEE come from the germline V gene. The V end lost 1 base, the J end lost 5 bases, and 13 bases lay between the germline ends. The CDR3 loop spans 15 amino acids.

The chain recombines TRBV6-5 with TRBJ2-5; D remains unclear. Trimming took off 7 bases at V and 3 bases at J, with 18 bases between the two ends. The CDR3 has 15 amino acids. Germline-derived CDR1 and CDR2 are MNHEY and SVGAGI. CDR3 sequence reads: CASTLWWGGEETQYF. CDR3 DNA: TGTGCCAGCACCCTATGGTGGGGTGGGGAAGAGACCCAGTACTTC.

V usage is TRBV18 and J usage is TRBJ2-7; D is perhaps TRBD1 (5 bases). The CDR3 is 13 residues long. Germline-derived CDR1 and CDR2 are KGHSH and LQKENI. V was cut by 5 bases and J by 2 bases, with 10 bases left in between. CDR3 nucleotide sequence: TGTGCCAGCTCATTTCCAGGGACCTACGAGCAGTACTTC. Its translation: CASSFPGTYEQYF.